These 29 T cell receptor beta chains originate from one sample sequenced in a study of identical twins. Via MiXCR, TCRdb re-called the 5' RACE reads, giving one row per CDR3 protein. The top ten clones hold around 0.4% of a sample with around 530,000 distinct CDR3 sequences, over 12% of them seen once. These data also formed part of another study, on yellow fever vaccine responses in identical twins.

Sequencing used CD4+ T cells sorted from blood. These receptors were collected from a woman aged 18-29 years in good health.

This clonotype was counted a few times. J is TRBJ2-2 and V is TRBV5-1; D might be TRBD1 (6 bases). V lost 4 bases and J 4 bases, leaving 14 bases between the germline ends. The CDR3 has 15 amino acids. CDR1 and CDR2 (germline): SGHRS, YFSETQ. The CDR3 spells CASSPIGQITGELFF. In DNA form, the CDR3 reads TGCGCCAGCAGCCCCATAGGACAGATCACCGGGGAGCTGTTTTTT.

The chain joins TRBV12-3 or TRBV12-4 to TRBJ2-4, with a weak D call TRBD2 (5 bases). The V end lost 7 bases, the J end lost 10 bases, and 11 bases lay between the germline ends. This CDR3 comprises 11 residues. CDR3 bases: TGTGCCAGCAAAGGTCGAGGGATTCAGTACTTC. This translates into CASKGRGIQYF.

The genes are TRBV9 and TRBJ2-1, with a tentative D call TRBD1 (5 bases). CDR1 SGDLS and CDR2 YYNGEE come from the germline V gene. The CDR3 spans 13 residues. V lost 0 bases and J 6 bases, leaving 7 bases between the germline ends. CDR3 residues: CASSVGQLNEQFF. The CDR3, as DNA: TGTGCCAGCAGCGTAGGACAGCTCAATGAGCAGTTCTTC.

A few counts support this clonotype. V gene TRBV5-1 combines with J gene TRBJ1-6, with TRBD1 matching over 8 bases. Germline CDR1 reads SGHRS; CDR2 reads YFSETQ. CDR3 length equals 16 residues. Unmatched junction bases numbered 10, after V lost 1 base and J lost 10 bases. The CDR3 coding sequence is TGCGCCAGCAGCTTGAATGACAGGGGAGTCGGGTCACCCCTCCACTTT. This gives the protein CASSLNDRGVGSPLHF.

The chain has TRBV5-5 and TRBJ2-2; the D call may be TRBD1 or TRBD2 (6 bases each). The CDR3 loop spans 16 amino acids. The germline V gene has CDR1 SGHKS and CDR2 YYEKEE (reference sequence). Trimming removed 3 bases from V and 5 bases from J, with 17 bases in between. CDR3 sequence reads: CASSSTWGARTGELFF. The CDR3 DNA reads TGTGCCAGCAGCTCAACGTGGGGGGCCCGTACCGGGGAGCTGTTTTTT.

The CDR3: CASSLGGLDNEQFF. In nucleotides, the CDR3 is TGCGCCAGCAGCTTGGGTGGACTTGACAATGAGCAGTTCTTC. The chain combines TRBV5-1 with TRBJ2-1, with D possibly TRBD2 on 5 matching bases. V was cut by 0 bases and J by 5 bases, with 9 bases left in between. In germline, CDR1 is SGHRS, CDR2 YFSETQ. This CDR3 comprises 14 residues.

This clonotype was seen only a few times. The DNA for the CDR3 is TGTGCCAGCAGCGGACGGGGGGTTAGTGAAAAACTGTTTTTT. This codes for CASSGRGVSEKLFF. The chain couples TRBV27 to TRBJ1-4; tentative D call: TRBD1 (5 bases). Germline loops: CDR1 MNHEY, CDR2 SMNVEV (reference sequence). Trimming removed 6 bases at V and 7 bases at J, with 15 bases between. This CDR3 is 14 amino acids long.

In this sample, this clonotype turned up a few times. This chain uses TRBV12-3 or TRBV12-4 with TRBJ2-1, with TRBD2 matching over 7 bases. The V and J ends lost 5 bases and 15 bases, in that order; junction bases with no gene match: 10. This CDR3 has 12 residues. The CDR3 is CASSQLNGRSFF. The CDR3 DNA is TGTGCCAGCAGTCAACTTAACGGGAGGTCGTTCTTC.

This clonotype was counted a few times. V gene TRBV6-1 combines with J gene TRBJ1-1; TRBD1 matches at 8 bases. The CDR3 totals 15 residues. V lost 7 bases and J lost 1; bases outside the gene matches: 8. Germline-derived CDR1 and CDR2 are MNHNS and SASEGT. CDR3 amino acids: CASIQTGTGNTEAFF. The CDR3 DNA reads TGTGCCAGCATTCAGACCGGGACAGGGAACACTGAAGCTTTCTTT.

This clonotype was picked up many times. The chain joins TRBV5-1 to TRBJ2-3; D is uncertain. CDR1 and CDR2 (germline): SGHRS, YFSETQ. The CDR3 consists of 13 residues. V lost 0 bases and J lost 6, with 8 bases in between. The CDR3 region is CASSLAPTDTQYF. The CDR3 nucleotides are TGCGCCAGCAGCTTGGCCCCAACGGATACGCAGTATTTT.

In this sample, this clonotype turned up a few times. The CDR3 loop is CASSLMDGQETQYF. The CDR3 DNA is TGCGCCAGCAGCTTGATGGACGGCCAAGAGACCCAGTACTTC. The gene calls are TRBV5-1 and TRBJ2-5; D remains unclear. Between the trimmed V and J ends, which lost 1 base and 1 base, there was a span of 8 bases. CDR1 is SGHRS and CDR2 is YFSETQ in the germline V gene. The CDR3 contains 14 residues.

This chain connects TRBV29-1 to TRBJ2-6; D is uncertain. V lost 4 bases and J lost 0, with 4 bases in between. The CDR3 sequence is 13 residues long. CDR1 and CDR2 (germline): SQVTM, ANQGSEA. CDR3 loop: CSVALSGANVLTF. The CDR3, as DNA: TGCAGCGTTGCCCTCTCTGGGGCCAACGTCCTGACTTTC.

This clonotype turned up a few times. V and J are TRBV11-2 and TRBJ2-6; 10 nucleotides agree with TRBD1. The CDR3 is made up of 17 amino acids. CDR1 SGHAT and CDR2 FQNNGV come from the germline V gene. Trimming cost V 5 bases and J 3 bases; bases outside gene matches: 7. For the CDR3, the DNA is TGTGCCAGCAGCCGGGACAGGGGTTTGGGTGGGGCCAACGTCCTGACTTTC. Translating it yields CASSRDRGLGGANVLTF.

V is TRBV9 and J is TRBJ2-7; TRBD2 might be the D (6 bases). Germline V CDR1 and CDR2: SGDLS, YYNGEE. This CDR3 contains 13 residues. V lost 0 bases, J lost 5 bases, and 9 bases lay in between. This CDR3 reads CASSVGGGHEQYF. For the CDR3, the DNA is TGTGCCAGCAGCGTAGGAGGAGGGCACGAGCAGTACTTC.

In its sample, this clonotype was seen a few times. This chain links TRBV12-3 or TRBV12-4 with TRBJ1-6, with 8 bases fitting TRBD1. V dropped 6 bases and J dropped 7; count of bases not matched to a gene: 8. The CDR3 is 15 amino acids. CDR3 loop: CASSPGGARNSPLHF. The CDR3 DNA follows: TGTGCCAGCAGCCCAGGGGGCGCGAGGAATTCACCCCTCCACTTT.

Worth noting for this clonotype: This may come from a read error, since a much larger clone is one base off. The chain couples TRBV3-1 to TRBJ2-1; D may be TRBD2 (6 bases). There are 15 residues in the CDR3. Germline V gives CDR1 LGHDT, CDR2 YNNKEL (reference sequence). Trimming removed 7 bases from V and 0 bases from J, with 13 bases in between. The CDR3 is CASTLRDSSYNEQFF. DNA of the CDR3: TGTGCCAGCACCCTCCGGGACTCCTCCTACAATGAGCAGTTCTTC.

V usage is TRBV7-9 and J usage is TRBJ2-5; possibly TRBD1 or TRBD2 for D (6 bases each). This CDR3 is built from 14 residues. Trimming removed 10 bases at V and 4 bases at J, with 19 bases between. Germline V gene data show CDR1 as SEHNR and CDR2 as FQNEAQ (reference sequence). The DNA of the CDR3 is TGTGCCACCGGTCCGGGGGCGTTGGTAGAGACCCAGTACTTC. Translated: CATGPGALVETQYF.

This sequence joins TRBV29-1 and TRBJ1-1, with D unclear. V was clipped by 5 bases and J by 6 bases, with 10 bases between them. Germline V gives CDR1 SQVTM, CDR2 ANQGSEA. The CDR3 is 11 residues long. CDR3 nucleotide sequence: TGCAGCGTTCCCGTATTTCCTGAAGCTTTCTTT. Protein product: CSVPVFPEAFF.

This clonotype has a handful of counts. The rearrangement links TRBV18 to TRBJ2-7, with TRBD1 identical over 8 bases. The germline V gene encodes CDR1 KGHSH and CDR2 LQKENI. The CDR3 loop spans 17 amino acids. With V trimmed by 0 bases and J by 4 bases, 11 bases remained unmatched. CDR3 in DNA: TGTGCCAGCTCACCACCGAATCGACCAGGGGGCGATTACGAGCAGTACTTC. Translation: CASSPPNRPGGDYEQYF.

The chain carries TRBV12-3 or TRBV12-4 and TRBJ2-3, with a tentative D call TRBD2 (5 bases). V lost 5 bases, J lost 4 bases, and 19 bases lay in between. The CDR3 covers 16 residues. DNA of the CDR3: TGTGCCAGCAGTCGCAGGACTTCCTCTCGGTCAGATACGCAGTATTTT. Its translation is CASSRRTSSRSDTQYF.

About this clonotype itself: This CDR3 is missing its conserved last phenylalanine or tryptophan, likely due to a read error. The rearrangement joins TRBV12-3 or TRBV12-4 to TRBJ1-2, with TRBD1 matching 8 bases. This CDR3 contains 14 residues. The V segment lost 5 bases and the J segment 0 bases; nucleotides outside the gene matches: 2. CDR3 nucleotide sequence: TGTGCCAGCAGTAAACAGGGGGCTAACTATGGCTACACCTAC. Amino acids: CASSKQGANYGYTY.

This chain connects TRBV20-1 to TRBJ2-2, with 8 nucleotides matching TRBD2. Per the germline V gene, CDR1 is DFQATT and CDR2 is SNEGSKA (reference sequence). V was clipped by 3 bases and J by 4 bases; unmatched bases: 4. The CDR3 loop spans 14 amino acids. CDR3 loop: CSASGGASTGELFF. The CDR3 nucleotides are TGCAGTGCTAGCGGGGGGGCCTCCACCGGGGAGCTGTTTTTT.

The rearrangement joins TRBV4-1 to TRBJ1-5; maybe TRBD1 (6 bases). V gave up 0 bases and J gave up 5 bases, with 14 bases separating them. Germline V gene sequence: CDR1 MGHRA, CDR2 YSYEKL. The CDR3 length is 16 residues. CDR3 sequence: CASSQDGGAVDQPQHF. The CDR3 DNA follows: TGCGCCAGCAGCCAAGATGGGGGGGCAGTCGATCAGCCCCAGCATTTT.

The table lists this clonotype with a few counts. This sequence joins TRBV3-1 and TRBJ2-7; 9 nucleotides line up with TRBD2. V gave up 1 base and J gave up 3 bases; unmatched junction bases: 1. This CDR3 has 14 residues. Germline CDR1 and CDR2: LGHDT and YNNKEL (reference sequence). The CDR3 spells CASSQVSGSYEQYF. In nucleotides, the CDR3 is TGTGCCAGCAGCCAAGTTAGCGGGAGCTACGAGCAGTACTTC.

The chain combines TRBV18 with TRBJ1-1; unclear D gene. CDR3 size: 14 residues. Germline assignment: CDR1 KGHSH and CDR2 LQKENI. The germline V and J ends were trimmed by 3 bases and 0 bases, with 8 bases remaining between them. DNA of the CDR3: TGTGCCAGCTCACCCGGGAACATGAACACTGAAGCTTTCTTT. Translated: CASSPGNMNTEAFF. Together with reference TRBV18 and TRBJ1-1, the CDR3 gives the full variable domain: NAGVMQNPRHLVRRRGQEARLRCSPMKGHSHVYWYRQLPEEGLKFMVYLQKENIIDESGMPKERFSAEFPKEGPSILRIQQVVRGDSAAYFCASSPGNMNTEAFFGQGTRLTVV.

The CDR3 spells CSVDRGVGDTQYF. DNA of the CDR3: TGCAGCGTTGATCGCGGGGTGGGTGATACGCAGTATTTT. This chain uses TRBV29-1 with TRBJ2-3; D possibly corresponds to TRBD2 (6 bases). The CDR3 has 13 amino acids. Looked up from germline, CDR1 is SQVTM and CDR2 is ANQGSEA. Trimming shortened V by 3 bases and J by 6 bases, and 13 bases separated the two germline ends.

This clonotype was observed a few times. The V gene is TRBV5-1, the J gene TRBJ1-5, with a weak D call TRBD1 (6 bases). Trimming took off 4 bases at V and 1 base at J, with 12 bases between the two ends. The germline CDR1 and CDR2 sequences are SGHRS and YFSETQ. The CDR3 covers 15 residues. In DNA form, the CDR3 reads TGCGCCAGCAGCAGGGACACAGGAAGCAATCAGCCCCAGCATTTT. As protein: CASSRDTGSNQPQHF.

The chain is built from TRBV5-1 and TRBJ1-2; D unclear. Germline V lookup: CDR1 SGHRS, CDR2 YFSETQ. The CDR3 runs 17 residues. The V end was cut by 4 bases, the J end by 4 bases, with 23 bases between. The CDR3 spells CASSNPGGLNPLYGYTF. In DNA, the CDR3 is TGCGCCAGCAGCAACCCGGGAGGCCTGAACCCCCTCTATGGCTACACCTTC.

This clonotype was counted only a few times. The V and J genes are TRBV5-1 and TRBJ2-1, with 8 bases identical to TRBD2. Germline CDR1 reads SGHRS; CDR2 reads YFSETQ. V gave up 3 bases and J gave up 2 bases; unmatched junction bases: 4. The CDR3 consists of 15 residues. The chain's CDR3 is CASSSPGGTYNEQFF. The CDR3 region has the DNA TGCGCCAGCAGCTCCCCGGGGGGGACCTACAATGAGCAGTTCTTC. The full variable domain, in which reference TRBV5-1 and TRBJ2-1 provide the parts outside the CDR3, is KAGVTQTPRYLIKTRGQQVTLSCSPISGHRSVSWYQQTPGQGLQFLFEYFSETQRNKGNFPGRFSGRQFSNSRSEMNVSTLELGDSALYLCASSSPGGTYNEQFFGPGTRLTVL.